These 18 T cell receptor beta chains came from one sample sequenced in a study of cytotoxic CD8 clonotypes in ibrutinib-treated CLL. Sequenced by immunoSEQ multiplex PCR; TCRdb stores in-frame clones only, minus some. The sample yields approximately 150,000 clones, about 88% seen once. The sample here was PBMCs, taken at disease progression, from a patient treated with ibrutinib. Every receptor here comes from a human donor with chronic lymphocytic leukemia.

DNA for the CDR3: TGTGCCAGCAGCTTACGGGGGCCTCTGGGTGATGAGCAGTTCTTC. It specifies CASSLRGPLGDEQFF. The chain links TRBV11-3 to TRBJ2-1, with D tentatively TRBD1 or TRBD2 (6 bases each). The CDR3 extends over 15 amino acids. CDR1 SGHNT and CDR2 YENEEA come from the germline V gene. V was trimmed by 2 bases and J by 8 bases, leaving 16 bases between them.

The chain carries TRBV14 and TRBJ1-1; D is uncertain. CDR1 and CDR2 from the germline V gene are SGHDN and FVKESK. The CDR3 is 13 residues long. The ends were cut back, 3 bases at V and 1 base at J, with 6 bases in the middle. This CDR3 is CASSQTKNTEAFF. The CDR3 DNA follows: TGTGCCAGCAGCCAGACAAAGAACACTGAAGCTTTCTTT. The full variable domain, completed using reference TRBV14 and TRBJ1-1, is EAGVTQFPSHSVIEKGQTVTLRCDPISGHDNLYWYRRVMGKEIKFLLHFVKESKQDESGMPNNRFLAERTGGTYSTLKVQPAELEDSGVYFCASSQTKNTEAFFGQGTRLTVV.

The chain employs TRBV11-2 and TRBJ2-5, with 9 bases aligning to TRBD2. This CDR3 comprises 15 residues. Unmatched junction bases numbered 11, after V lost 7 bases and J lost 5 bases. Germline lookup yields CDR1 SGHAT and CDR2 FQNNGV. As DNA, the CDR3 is TGTGCCAGCACTAAGTGGCTAGCGGGACGGGAGACCCAGTACTTC. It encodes CASTKWLAGRETQYF.

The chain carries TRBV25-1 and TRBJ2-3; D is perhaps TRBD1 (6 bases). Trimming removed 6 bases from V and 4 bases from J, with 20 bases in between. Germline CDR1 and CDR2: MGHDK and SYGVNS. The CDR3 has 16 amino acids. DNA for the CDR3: TGTGCCAGCAGCCAATACAGGGTATCGGGTTCAGATACGCAGTATTTT. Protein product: CASSQYRVSGSDTQYF.

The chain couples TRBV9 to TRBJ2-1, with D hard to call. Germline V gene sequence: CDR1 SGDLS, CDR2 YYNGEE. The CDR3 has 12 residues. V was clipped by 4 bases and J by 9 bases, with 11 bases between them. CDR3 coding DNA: TGTGCCAGCAGCAAGACGAGCGCTGAGCAGTTCTTC. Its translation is CASSKTSAEQFF.

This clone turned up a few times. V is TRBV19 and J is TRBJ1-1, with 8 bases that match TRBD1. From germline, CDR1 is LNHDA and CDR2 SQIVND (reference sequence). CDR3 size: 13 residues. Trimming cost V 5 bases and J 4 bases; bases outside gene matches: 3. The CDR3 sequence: CASSSGTGTEAFF. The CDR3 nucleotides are TGTGCCAGTAGTTCCGGGACAGGCACTGAAGCTTTCTTT.

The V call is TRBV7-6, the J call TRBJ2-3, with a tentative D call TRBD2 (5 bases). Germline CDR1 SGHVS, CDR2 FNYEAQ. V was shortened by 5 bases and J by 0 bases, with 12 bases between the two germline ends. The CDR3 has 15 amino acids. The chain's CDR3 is CASSQLGLSTDTQYF. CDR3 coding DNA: TGTGCCAGCAGCCAGCTCGGACTTAGCACAGATACGCAGTATTTT.

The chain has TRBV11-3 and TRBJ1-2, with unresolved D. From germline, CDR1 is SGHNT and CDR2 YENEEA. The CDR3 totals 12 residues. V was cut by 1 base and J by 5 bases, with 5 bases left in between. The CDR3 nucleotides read TGTGCCAGCAGCTTAGCGGGGTATGGCTACACCTTC. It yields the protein CASSLAGYGYTF.

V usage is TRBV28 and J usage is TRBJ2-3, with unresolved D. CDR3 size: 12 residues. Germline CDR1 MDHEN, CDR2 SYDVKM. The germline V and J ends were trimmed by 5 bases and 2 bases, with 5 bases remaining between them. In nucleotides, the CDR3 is TGTGCCAGCAGTATCCTCACAGATACGCAGTATTTT. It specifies CASSILTDTQYF.

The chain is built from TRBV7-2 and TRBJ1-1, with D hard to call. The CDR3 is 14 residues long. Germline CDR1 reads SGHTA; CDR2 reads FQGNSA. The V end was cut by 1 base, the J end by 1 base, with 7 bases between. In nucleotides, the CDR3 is TGTGCCAGCAGCTTAGTCCCGGAGAACACTGAAGCTTTCTTT. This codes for CASSLVPENTEAFF.

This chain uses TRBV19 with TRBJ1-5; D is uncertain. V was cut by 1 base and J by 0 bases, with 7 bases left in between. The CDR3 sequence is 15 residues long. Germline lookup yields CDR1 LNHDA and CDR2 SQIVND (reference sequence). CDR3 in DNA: TGTGCCAGTAGTATAGTTGGTTATAGCAATCAGCCCCAGCATTTT. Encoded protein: CASSIVGYSNQPQHF. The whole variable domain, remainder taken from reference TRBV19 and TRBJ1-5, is DGGITQSPKYLFRKEGQNVTLSCEQNLNHDAMYWYRQDPGQGLRLIYYSQIVNDFQKGDIAEGYSVSREKKESFPLTVTSAQKNPTAFYLCASSIVGYSNQPQHFGDGTRLSIL.

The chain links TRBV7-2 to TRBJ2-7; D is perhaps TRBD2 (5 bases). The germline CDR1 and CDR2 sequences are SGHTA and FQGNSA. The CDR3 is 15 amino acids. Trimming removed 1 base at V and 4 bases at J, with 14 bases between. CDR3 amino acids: CASSLEPGGGYEQYF. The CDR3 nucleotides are TGTGCCAGCAGCTTAGAGCCCGGTGGAGGTTACGAGCAGTACTTC.

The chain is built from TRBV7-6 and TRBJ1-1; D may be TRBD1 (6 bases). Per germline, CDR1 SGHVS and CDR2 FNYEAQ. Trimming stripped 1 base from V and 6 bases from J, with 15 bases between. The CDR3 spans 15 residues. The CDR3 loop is CASSLEGGPIAEAFF. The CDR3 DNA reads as TGTGCCAGCAGCTTAGAAGGGGGGCCAATAGCTGAAGCTTTCTTT.

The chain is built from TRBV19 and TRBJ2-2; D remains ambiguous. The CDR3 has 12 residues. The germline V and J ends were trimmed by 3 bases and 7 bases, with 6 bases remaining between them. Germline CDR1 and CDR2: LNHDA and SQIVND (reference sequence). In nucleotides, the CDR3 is TGTGCCAGTAGTATTTACGGCGGGGAGCTGTTTTTT. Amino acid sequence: CASSIYGGELFF. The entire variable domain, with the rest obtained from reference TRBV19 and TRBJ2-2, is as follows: DGGITQSPKYLFRKEGQNVTLSCEQNLNHDAMYWYRQDPGQGLRLIYYSQIVNDFQKGDIAEGYSVSREKKESFPLTVTSAQKNPTAFYLCASSIYGGELFFGEGSRLTVL.

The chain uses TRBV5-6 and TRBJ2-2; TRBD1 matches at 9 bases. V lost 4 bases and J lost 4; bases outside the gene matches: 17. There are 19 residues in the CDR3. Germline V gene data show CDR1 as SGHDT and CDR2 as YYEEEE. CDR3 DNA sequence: TGTGCCAGCAGCCCCTGGAGGGTGGGGACAGGGTCCAGCACCGGGGAGCTGTTTTTT. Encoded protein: CASSPWRVGTGSSTGELFF.

The CDR3 DNA reads TGTGCCAGCAGCCCCGGGACAGGATGGTACGAGCAGTACTTC. Translated: CASSPGTGWYEQYF. V usage is TRBV6-5 and J usage is TRBJ2-7, with 8 nucleotides matching TRBD1. V was pared by 6 bases and J by 4 bases, with 8 bases of the junction left unmatched. The length of the CDR3 is 14 residues. Germline V gives CDR1 MNHEY, CDR2 SVGAGI.

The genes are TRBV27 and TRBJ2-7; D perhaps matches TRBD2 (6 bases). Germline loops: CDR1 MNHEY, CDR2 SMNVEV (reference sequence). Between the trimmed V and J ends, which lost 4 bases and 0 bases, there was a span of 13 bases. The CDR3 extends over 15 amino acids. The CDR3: CASSSRGDFSYEQYF. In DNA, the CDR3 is TGTGCCAGCAGTTCCCGCGGGGACTTCTCCTACGAGCAGTACTTC.

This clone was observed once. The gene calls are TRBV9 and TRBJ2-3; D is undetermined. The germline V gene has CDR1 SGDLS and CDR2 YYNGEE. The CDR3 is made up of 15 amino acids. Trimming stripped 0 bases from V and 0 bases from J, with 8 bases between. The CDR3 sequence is CASSVGGASTDTQYF. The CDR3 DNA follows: TGTGCCAGCAGCGTAGGAGGCGCTAGCACAGATACGCAGTATTTT.